This is a list of T cell receptor beta chains from one sample in a study of T cell responses to AZD1222 COVID-19 vaccine. Assay: immunoSEQ multiplex PCR; the TCRdb copy retains only in-frame clones and omits some. This table holds about 110,000 clones, 80% to 85% found once. The sequencing here drew on peripheral blood, taken on day 0 of AZD1222 vaccination. Source of these receptors: an adult in good health. Both conserved end residues are part of each CDR3. D genes are given only for firm matches. Not every row has a clone size; where given, it reads once, few, many or a size class.

v_gene	j_gene	d_gene	abundance	CDR3nt	CDR3aa
TRBV28	TRBJ2-1	TRBD2	-	TGTGCCAGCAGTTTAGGGACTAGCGGGAGCTATGAGCAGTTCTTC	CASSLGTSGSYEQFF
TRBV25-1	TRBJ2-6	-	-	TGTGCCAGCAGTGATCCTACCAACGTCCTGACTTTC	CASSDPTNVLTF
TRBV19	TRBJ2-1	-	-	TGTGCCAGTAGGGCCCTAGCCGCCTCCTACAATGAGCAGTTCTTC	CASRALAASYNEQFF
TRBV7-9	TRBJ2-3	-	once	TGTGCCAGCAGGCGGAGGACCATGGTAGATACGCAGTATTTT	CASRRRTMVDTQYF
TRBV11-2	TRBJ2-7	-	-	TGTGCCAGCAGCTTAGTTCGATTCTACGAGCAGTACTTC	CASSLVRFYEQYF
TRBV5-6	TRBJ2-6	-	-	TGTGCCAGCAGCTTTTCCCACCCGATTTGGGGGTCTGGGGCCAACGTCCTGACTTTC	CASSFSHPIWGSGANVLTF
TRBV10-3	TRBJ2-1	TRBD2	-	TGTGCCATCAGTGAGTCGCTAGCGGGAGGCAGTGAGCAGTTCTTC	CAISESLAGGSEQFF
TRBV7-3	TRBJ1-6	-	-	TGTGCCAGCAGCTTAACGGGCCCGAATTCACCCCTCCACTTT	CASSLTGPNSPLHF
TRBV27	TRBJ2-6	-	-	TGTGCCAGCACGGCGGGGTCTGGGGCCAACGTCCTGACTTTC	CASTAGSGANVLTF
TRBV19	TRBJ2-7	TRBD1	-	TGTGCCAGTAGTCCCCTGACAGGGGGCTACGAGCAGTACTTC	CASSPLTGGYEQYF
TRBV30	TRBJ2-4	TRBD1	-	TGTGCCTGGAGTAGGGGGCAGGACATTCAGTACTTC	CAWSRGQDIQYF
TRBV7-9	TRBJ2-3	-	-	TGTGCCAGCAGTTCCCCGCCGGCGGCAGATACGCAGTATTTT	CASSSPPAADTQYF
TRBV5-8	TRBJ2-5	TRBD2	once	TGTGCCAGCAGTCCTACCCTGACTAGCGGGAGTTTGGAGACCCAGTACTTC	CASSPTLTSGSLETQYF
TRBV18	TRBJ1-1	-	-	TGTGCCAGCTCACCGCAGAAGAACACTGAAGCTTTCTTT	CASSPQKNTEAFF
TRBV7-9	TRBJ1-2	-	-	TGTGCCAGCAGCAAGGGAACTAACTATGGCTACACCTTC	CASSKGTNYGYTF
TRBV6-5	TRBJ2-1	-	-	TGTGCCAGCAGTTACGGCGGGCAGGGGGGAAACAATGAGCAGTTCTTC	CASSYGGQGGNNEQFF
TRBV10-3	TRBJ2-3	TRBD2	once	TGTGCCACCCAACCGGGACTAGCGGGGGGGCCGGCAGATACGCAGTATTTT	CATQPGLAGGPADTQYF
TRBV7-9	TRBJ1-6	-	-	TGTGCCAGCAGCTTGTCTGCGGGAGGAGGATATAATTCACCCCTCCACTTT	CASSLSAGGGYNSPLHF
TRBV18	TRBJ2-7	-	-	TGTGCCAGCTCCCCGAGCCGGTCCGACGAGCAGTACTTC	CASSPSRSDEQYF
TRBV4-3	TRBJ2-3	-	-	TGCGCCAGCAGCCAAGAGAGGGCAGGGACAGATACGCAGTATTTT	CASSQERAGTDTQYF
TRBV5-1	TRBJ2-1	-	-	TGCGCCAGCAGCTTAAGGGTCACCTACAATGAGCAGTTCTTC	CASSLRVTYNEQFF
TRBV6-5	TRBJ2-7	TRBD2	once	TGTGCCAGCAGAGTCCCCGGACGGCGGGGGGCCGAGCAGTACTTC	CASRVPGRRGAEQYF
TRBV7-9	TRBJ1-3	-	-	TGTGCCAGCAGCTTATGGTCGGGAAACACCATATATTTT	CASSLWSGNTIYF
TRBV7-2	TRBJ1-1	-	-	TGTGCCAGCAGCCCAGGGACCCCCATGAACACTGAAGCTTTCTTT	CASSPGTPMNTEAFF
TRBV6-5	TRBJ1-4	-	-	TGTGCCAGCAGTTACCAACAGGGTGGGGAAAAACTGTTTTTT	CASSYQQGGEKLFF
TRBV3-1/TRBV3-2	TRBJ2-1	TRBD2	-	TGTGCCAGCAGCCAAGATCGGCGGGGGGACAATGAGCAGTTCTTC	CASSQDRRGDNEQFF
TRBV9	TRBJ2-7	-	-	TGTGCCAGCAGCGCCAGTAACCCCGACGCCTCCTACGAGCAGTACTTC	CASSASNPDASYEQYF
TRBV7-9	TRBJ2-7	TRBD2	-	TGTGCCAGCAGCCCAACTAGCGGGGGGGCTGGAGAGCAGTACTTC	CASSPTSGGAGEQYF
TRBV6-5	TRBJ1-2	-	-	TGTGCCAGCAGTCCCGGGGCAGGGCCCTATGGCTACACCTTC	CASSPGAGPYGYTF
TRBV3-1/TRBV3-2	TRBJ1-3	-	-	TGTGCCAGCAGCCGAGGTGTAAGTTCTGGAAACACCATATATTTT	CASSRGVSSGNTIYF
TRBV28	TRBJ2-1	-	-	TGTGCCAGCAGTTCCAATACCGGGACTCCAATCTACAATGAGCAGTTCTTC	CASSSNTGTPIYNEQFF